The 9 T cell receptor beta chains below come from one sample, sequenced in a study of human T cells and chemical hapten exposure. One entry per CDR3 protein results from TCRdb running MiXCR on the RACE reads. This sample has about 180,000 distinct CDR3 sequences, with approximately 29% found just once. Described time point: pre-sensitization, week 0. Specified treatment: therapeutic diphenylcyclopropenone sensitization with weekly scalp DPC. This specimen was whole blood, taken in connection with sensitization to the hapten diphenylcyclopropenone (DPC). The receptors come from a woman in her twenties or thirties with alopecia areata. Some clones in this sample may be carry-over from other donors' samples.

There are a few counts of this clonotype. The CDR3 DNA reads TGCAGCGTTGATCGCACCGGCGGGACAGGGGGCTATGGCTACACCTTC. The encoded protein is CSVDRTGGTGGYGYTF. V is TRBV29-1 and J is TRBJ1-2; 11 bases agree with TRBD1. The V segment lost 3 bases and the J segment 4 bases; nucleotides outside the gene matches: 10. The CDR3 length is 16 residues. Germline lookup yields CDR1 SQVTM and CDR2 ANQGSEA.

In regard to this clonotype: The conserved phenylalanine or tryptophan normally closing the CDR3 is absent here, so this likely arose from a read error. The chain recombines TRBV28 with TRBJ2-3; D may be TRBD2 (6 bases). Germline CDR1 and CDR2: MDHEN and SYDVKM. V shed 3 bases and J shed 7 bases, with 17 bases lying between them. The CDR3 spans 15 residues. The CDR3 region has the DNA TGTGCCAGCAGTTTTTTAGCCCCCGGGGGAAATACGCAGTATTAT. Translating it yields CASSFLAPGGNTQYY.

V gene TRBV4-1 combines with J gene TRBJ2-1, with 7 bases that match TRBD2. The germline V gene has CDR1 MGHRA and CDR2 YSYEKL. There are 13 residues in the CDR3. The ends lost 2 bases at V and 10 bases at J; junction bases unmatched: 5. The CDR3 bases are TGCGCCAGCAGCCAAATCGGCGGGAGCGAGCAGTTCTTC. Protein sequence: CASSQIGGSEQFF.

The genes are TRBV9 and TRBJ2-6; D perhaps matches TRBD1 (5 bases). The V gene lost 2 bases and the J gene lost 2 bases, with 8 bases spanning the gap. Germline V CDR1 and CDR2: SGDLS, YYNGEE. CDR3 size: 15 residues. This CDR3 is CASSVEGAGANVLTF. The CDR3, as DNA: TGTGCCAGCAGCGTTGAAGGGGCTGGGGCCAACGTCCTGACTTTC. Drawing the rest from reference TRBV9 and TRBJ2-6, the complete variable domain is DSGVTQTPKHLITATGQRVTLRCSPRSGDLSVYWYQQSLDQGLQFLIQYYNGEERAKGNILERFSAQQFPDLHSELNLSSLELGDSALYFCASSVEGAGANVLTFGAGSRLTVL.

V is TRBV29-1 and J is TRBJ1-1; 7 nucleotides line up with TRBD1. This CDR3 region has 15 residues. The germline V gene has CDR1 SQVTM and CDR2 ANQGSEA. Trimming removed 4 bases from V and 4 bases from J; junction bases left unmatched: 12. CDR3 amino acids: CSVGDAGGWGTEAFF. The CDR3 region has the DNA TGCAGCGTTGGGGACGCAGGGGGTTGGGGCACTGAAGCTTTCTTT.

The chain carries TRBV6-2 or TRBV6-3 and TRBJ1-5, with D hard to call. V was clipped by 4 bases and J by 9 bases, with 10 bases between them. Germline CDR1 reads MNHEY; CDR2 reads SVGEGT. This CDR3 comprises 12 residues. The CDR3 bases are TGTGCCAGCAGTTTCAGCCGGCGGCCCCAGCATTTT. It encodes CASSFSRRPQHF.

The chain joins TRBV6-2 or TRBV6-3 to TRBJ1-2, with TRBD1 as a possible D gene (6 bases). The germline V and J ends were trimmed by 7 bases and 2 bases, with 11 bases remaining between them. Looked up from germline, CDR1 is MNHEY and CDR2 is SVGEGT. The CDR3 is made up of 13 amino acids. CDR3 in DNA: TGTGCCAGCAATCCGGACAGCAACTATGGCTACACCTTC. Protein: CASNPDSNYGYTF.

This clonotype showed up just a few times. The V gene is TRBV5-1, the J gene TRBJ1-6; D is possibly TRBD1 (5 bases). Trimming took 0 bases from V and 11 from J, leaving 15 bases between them. The CDR3 contains 15 residues. CDR1 and CDR2 (germline): SGHRS, YFSETQ. CDR3 loop: CASSLGAGDSTPLHF. CDR3 sequence (DNA): TGCGCCAGCAGCTTGGGGGCGGGGGATTCGACACCCCTCCACTTT.

J is TRBJ2-7 and V is TRBV4-1; D might be TRBD1 (6 bases). CDR1 MGHRA and CDR2 YSYEKL come from the germline V gene. Trimming took off 1 base at V and 4 bases at J, with 17 bases between the two ends. This CDR3 contains 16 residues. The CDR3 is CASSQGTARGLYEQYF. Here the CDR3 DNA reads TGCGCCAGCAGCCAAGGGACAGCAAGGGGGTTATACGAGCAGTACTTC.